This record concerns one TCR beta chain sequence. The CDR3 is 14 residues long. Trimming shortened V by 5 bases and J by 0 bases, and 8 bases separated the two germline ends. Germline lookup yields CDR1 SGHRS and CDR2 YFSETQ. The source of the sample is a study of blood T cell repertoires in COVID-19. Original methodology: Amplifying reference gene primers gave estimates of nucleated cell counts. Assay used: immunoSEQ multiplex PCR; TCRdb lists only in-frame clones, some missing. V and J calls and clone size are as listed in that table; D and trimming were resolved from the DNA. The sample shows about 80,000 clones, approximately 78% of them seen only once.

The rearrangement joins TRBV5-1 to TRBJ1-4; possible D gene TRBD1, 5 bases. The specimen sequenced was peripheral blood. The sequence came from a man aged 60-69 years with acute or convalescent COVID-19. The CDR3 nucleotides read TGCGCCAGCAGTGGGACTGCAACTAATGAAAAACTGTTTTTT. This translates into CASSGTATNEKLFF.